These 21 T cell receptor beta chains were sequenced from one sample in a study of blood T cell repertoires in COVID-19. TCRdb keeps only in-frame clones here, not all; method: immunoSEQ multiplex PCR. In the table there are 140,000 to 150,000 clones, over 75% of which are singletons. Sequences were obtained from PBMCs or T cells enriched from blood (not recorded which). The receptors stem from a woman in her twenties or thirties with acute COVID-19.

The rearrangement uses TRBV6-4 and TRBJ1-2, with 9 nucleotides matching TRBD1. V shed 7 bases and J 6 bases; nucleotides not matched to a gene: 3. The CDR3 has 12 amino acids. Germline CDR1 and CDR2: MRHNA and SNTAGT. CDR3 bases: TGTGCCAGCATTGGACAGGGGAATGGCTACACCTTC. This codes for CASIGQGNGYTF.

The rearrangement joins TRBV29-1 to TRBJ1-2; TRBD1 matches at 9 bases. The CDR3 has 15 residues. J gave up 5 bases and V 1 base, and 8 bases lay outside the gene matches. Per the germline V gene, CDR1 is SQVTM and CDR2 is ANQGSEA. The DNA of the CDR3 is TGCAGCGTTGAAGCCATAGCCGGGACAGGGTATGGCTACACCTTC. Encoded protein: CSVEAIAGTGYGYTF.

The chain recombines TRBV11-2 with TRBJ1-1; 7 bases align to TRBD1. Germline-derived CDR1 and CDR2 are SGHAT and FQNNGV. The V segment lost 6 bases and the J segment 4 bases; nucleotides outside the gene matches: 5. The CDR3 is made up of 13 amino acids. The CDR3 DNA sequence: TGTGCCAGCAGACAGACAGGGCGCACTGAAGCTTTCTTT. Protein: CASRQTGRTEAFF.

The chain has TRBV28 and TRBJ2-3, with a weak D call TRBD2 (6 bases). Germline CDR1 MDHEN, CDR2 SYDVKM. There are 14 residues in the CDR3. V lost 6 bases and J 0 bases, leaving 10 bases between the germline ends. The CDR3 sequence is CASREEGSTDTQYF. CDR3 coding DNA: TGTGCCAGCAGAGAGGAGGGGAGCACAGATACGCAGTATTTT. Full variable domain (outside the CDR3, taken from reference TRBV28 and TRBJ2-3): DVKVTQSSRYLVKRTGEKVFLECVQDMDHENMFWYRQDPGLGLRLIYFSYDVKMKEKGDIPEGYSVSREKKERFSLILESASTNQTSMYLCASREEGSTDTQYFGPGTRLTVL.

The chain employs TRBV7-2 and TRBJ1-6; maybe TRBD1 (6 bases). Germline V gives CDR1 SGHTA, CDR2 FQGNSA. The CDR3 is made up of 15 amino acids. Trimming pared 2 bases from V and 7 bases from J, leaving 12 bases between. As DNA, the CDR3 is TGTGCCAGCAGCTTAACCGGTCAGGGGAATTCACCCCTCCACTTT. Translated, it gives CASSLTGQGNSPLHF.

V and J are TRBV19 and TRBJ2-7; TRBD2 aligns across 9 bases. Germline assignment: CDR1 LNHDA and CDR2 SQIVND (reference sequence). The CDR3 loop spans 14 amino acids. J lost 4 bases, V lost 8 bases, and 9 bases had no gene match. The CDR3 region is CASSGLARPYEQYF. DNA for the CDR3: TGTGCCAGTTCTGGACTAGCGAGACCTTACGAGCAGTACTTC.

The J gene is TRBJ1-2, the V gene TRBV2; TRBD1 agrees at 8 bases. Germline V gene lookup returns CDR1 SNHLY and CDR2 FYNNEI. J was trimmed by 7 bases and V by 2 bases; bases with no gene match: 6. This CDR3 is 14 amino acids long. CDR3 DNA sequence: TGTGCCAGCAGTGAACGGACAGGGAAGGGTGGCTACACCTTC. Translating gives CASSERTGKGGYTF.

The gene calls are TRBV19 and TRBJ1-2, with a tentative D call TRBD1 (6 bases). The CDR3 is 13 residues long. Germline lookup yields CDR1 LNHDA and CDR2 SQIVND (reference sequence). V lost 5 bases to trimming and J lost 8 bases, with 15 bases between them. Here the CDR3 reads CASSPQGTGGYTF. In DNA, the CDR3 is TGTGCCAGTAGTCCACAGGGTACGGGCGGCTACACCTTC.

The CDR3 DNA reads as TGTGCCAGCAGCGTAGAGGGAGGCCCAACCTACGAGCAGTACTTC. It codes for CASSVEGGPTYEQYF. This chain joins TRBV9 and TRBJ2-7, with a tentative D call TRBD2 (6 bases). Trimming stripped 0 bases from V and 2 bases from J, with 12 bases between. This CDR3 comprises 15 residues. CDR1 is SGDLS and CDR2 is YYNGEE in the germline V gene.

The chain combines TRBV24-1 with TRBJ1-2; no reliable D call. CDR3 length: 14 residues. Germline CDR1 is KGHDR and CDR2 is SFDVKD. Trimming pared 6 bases from V and 2 bases from J, leaving 12 bases between. The CDR3 DNA is TGTGCCACCAGTACCCGGACTGCCAACTATGGCTACACCTTC. Its protein product is CATSTRTANYGYTF.

The genes are TRBV24-1 and TRBJ1-1; 10 nucleotides match TRBD1. V trimming: 4 bases; J trimming: 10 bases; junction bases outside the gene matches: 8. Germline V lookup: CDR1 KGHDR, CDR2 SFDVKD. The CDR3 is made up of 14 amino acids. The CDR3 region is CATSETGTGVGAFF. DNA of the CDR3: TGTGCCACCAGTGAGACCGGGACAGGGGTCGGAGCTTTCTTT.

The chain has TRBV30 and TRBJ1-1, with 10 nucleotides matching TRBD1. Germline V gene data show CDR1 as GTSNPN and CDR2 as SVGIG (reference sequence). Trimming cost V 2 bases and J 6 bases; bases outside gene matches: 12. CDR3 size: 16 residues. The chain's CDR3 is CAWSQVRDRGFAEAFF. Written as DNA, the CDR3 is TGTGCCTGGAGTCAGGTCAGGGACAGGGGCTTTGCTGAAGCTTTCTTT. Complete variable domain (other parts from reference TRBV30 and TRBJ1-1): SQTIHQWPATLVQPVGSPLSLECTVEGTSNPNLYWYRQAAGRGLQLLFYSVGIGQISSEVPQNLSASRPQDRQFILSSKKLLLSDSGFYLCAWSQVRDRGFAEAFFGQGTRLTVV.

The chain has TRBV6-5 and TRBJ2-2, with no clear D. Trimming took 2 bases from V and 5 from J, leaving 12 bases between them. The CDR3 has 15 amino acids. CDR1 MNHEY and CDR2 SVGAGI come from the germline V gene. CDR3 in amino acids: CASSYTPILTGELFF. CDR3 sequence (DNA): TGTGCCAGCAGTTACACACCGATACTAACCGGGGAGCTGTTTTTT.

The chain has TRBV6-5 and TRBJ2-1, with 12 bases aligning to TRBD2. Germline CDR1 reads MNHEY; CDR2 reads SVGAGI. The CDR3 is made up of 16 amino acids. Trimming cost V 0 bases and J 6 bases; bases outside gene matches: 3. CDR3 in amino acids: CASSYSGTSGFNEQFF. DNA of the CDR3: TGTGCCAGCAGTTACTCGGGGACTAGCGGGTTCAATGAGCAGTTCTTC.

The chain is built from TRBV4-3 and TRBJ1-1; D not certain. The germline V gene has CDR1 LGHNA and CDR2 YSLEER. V lost 0 bases, J lost 7 bases, and 9 bases lay in between. The CDR3 extends over 13 amino acids. CDR3 region: CASSQELGVEAFF. The DNA for the CDR3 is TGCGCCAGCAGCCAAGAGTTGGGCGTTGAAGCTTTCTTT.

This sequence joins TRBV7-8 and TRBJ2-1; 12 bases map to TRBD2. Looked up from germline, CDR1 is SGHVS and CDR2 is FQNEAQ. V trimming: 3 bases; J trimming: 0 bases; junction bases outside the gene matches: 6. There are 18 residues in the CDR3. The CDR3 is CASSFGLAGTSSYNEQFF. CDR3 bases: TGTGCCAGCAGCTTCGGACTAGCGGGAACAAGCTCCTACAATGAGCAGTTCTTC.

The chain combines TRBV27 with TRBJ1-4, with D uncertain. Deletions cut 8 bases from V and 8 bases from J, with 18 bases between. Germline loops: CDR1 MNHEY, CDR2 SMNVEV (reference sequence). CDR3 length equals 14 residues. In DNA, the CDR3 is TGTGCCAGCGGACTCGGGTTGGAGGGCGAAAAACTGTTTTTT. Protein sequence: CASGLGLEGEKLFF.

This chain joins TRBV18 and TRBJ1-6; tentative D call: TRBD1 (6 bases). Germline-derived CDR1 and CDR2 are KGHSH and LQKENI. The ends were cut back, 2 bases at V and 4 bases at J, with 9 bases in the middle. The CDR3 is 15 residues long. CDR3 protein: CASSPATGYNSPLHF. For the CDR3, the DNA is TGTGCCAGCTCACCAGCGACAGGTTATAATTCACCCCTCCACTTT.

This clone was seen a handful of times. The CDR3 is CASSPLSYEQYF. In nucleotides, the CDR3 is TGTGCCAGCAGTCCTCTCTCCTACGAGCAGTACTTC. The chain joins TRBV27 to TRBJ2-7; D is undetermined. Germline CDR1 reads MNHEY; CDR2 reads SMNVEV (reference sequence). Trimming removed 5 bases from V and 0 bases from J, with 5 bases in between. The CDR3 is made up of 12 amino acids.

J is TRBJ2-1 and V is TRBV7-9; 9 nucleotides line up with TRBD1. The length of the CDR3 is 17 residues. With 5 bases clipped from V and 4 bases from J, the junction kept 12 bases outside the gene matches. Per the germline V gene, CDR1 is SEHNR and CDR2 is FQNEAQ (reference sequence). The CDR3, as DNA: TGTGCCAGCAGCCCCCGTAGGGGACAGGGCGGGTACAATGAGCAGTTCTTC. Translated, it gives CASSPRRGQGGYNEQFF.

This clone is a singleton in its sample. CDR3 sequence reads: CASSPLAAPHTGELFF. CDR3 DNA: TGTGCCAGCAGCCCGCTAGCGGCCCCCCACACCGGGGAGCTGTTTTTT. The V and J genes are TRBV7-8 and TRBJ2-2; 7 bases map to TRBD2. The CDR3 sequence is 16 residues long. The V and J ends lost 5 bases and 3 bases, in that order; junction bases with no gene match: 9. Per germline, CDR1 SGHVS and CDR2 FQNEAQ.